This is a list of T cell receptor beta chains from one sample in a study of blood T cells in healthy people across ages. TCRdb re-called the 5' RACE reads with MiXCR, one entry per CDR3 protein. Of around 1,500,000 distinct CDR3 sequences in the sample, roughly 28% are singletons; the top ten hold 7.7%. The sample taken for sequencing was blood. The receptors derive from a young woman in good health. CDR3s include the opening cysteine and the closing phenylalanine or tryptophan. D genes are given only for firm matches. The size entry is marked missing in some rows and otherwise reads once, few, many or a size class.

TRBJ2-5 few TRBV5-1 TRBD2 CASSLEPTSRSQTQYF TGCGCCAGCAGCTTGGAACCGACTAGCCGATCTCAGACCCAGTACTTC
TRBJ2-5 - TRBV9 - CASSGSQGMETQYF TGTGCCAGCAGCGGTTCGCAGGGGATGGAGACCCAGTACTTC
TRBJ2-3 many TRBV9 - CASSVATDTQYF TGTGCCAGCAGCGTAGCTACAGATACGCAGTATTTT
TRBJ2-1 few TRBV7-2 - CASSLAASEGTGFF TGTGCCAGCAGCTTAGCAGCCTCAGAAGGGACGGGGTTCTTC
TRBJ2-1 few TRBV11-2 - CASSLDLDNYNEQFF TGTGCCAGCAGCTTAGATTTGGACAACTACAATGAGCAGTTCTTC
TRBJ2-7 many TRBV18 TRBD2 CASSPSTSGSYEQYF TGTGCCAGCAGCCCCTCGACTAGCGGGAGTTACGAGCAGTACTTC
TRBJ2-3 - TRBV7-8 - CASSGDLVSTDTQYF TGTGCCAGCAGCGGCGACCTAGTGAGCACAGATACGCAGTATTTT
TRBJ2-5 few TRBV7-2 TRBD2 CASSLGARGGQETQYF TGTGCCAGCAGCTTAGGGGCCCGGGGGGGACAAGAGACCCAGTACTTC
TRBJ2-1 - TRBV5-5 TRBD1 CASSLVPGTDNNGQFF TGTGCCAGCAGCTTGGTCCCCGGGACAGACAACAATGGGCAGTTCTTC
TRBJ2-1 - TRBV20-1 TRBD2 CSAREPSGDYNEQFF TGCAGTGCTAGAGAACCTAGCGGAGATTACAATGAGCAGTTCTTC
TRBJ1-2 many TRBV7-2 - CASSLGGAGGYTF TGTGCCAGCAGCTTAGGAGGGGCTGGAGGCTACACCTTC
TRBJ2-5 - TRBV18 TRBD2 CASSPRVTSGQEETQYF TGTGCCAGCTCACCACGGGTAACTAGCGGGCAGGAAGAGACCCAGTACTTC
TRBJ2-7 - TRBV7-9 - CASSFRGQWSYEQYF TGTGCCAGCAGCTTTCGCGGACAGTGGAGCTACGAGCAGTACTTC
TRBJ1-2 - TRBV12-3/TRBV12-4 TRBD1 CASSTRWQGDHGYTF TGTGCCAGCAGTACCCGGTGGCAGGGGGACCATGGCTACACCTTC
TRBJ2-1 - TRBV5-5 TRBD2 CASSFRGVDNEQFF TGTGCCAGCAGCTTCCGGGGGGTGGACAATGAGCAGTTCTTC
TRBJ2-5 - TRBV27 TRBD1 CASSARQGSPQYF TGTGCCAGCAGTGCCCGACAGGGATCCCCCCAGTACTTC
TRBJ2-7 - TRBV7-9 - CASSFNPGDSCEQYF TGTGCCAGCAGCTTTAACCCGGGCGACTCCTGCGAGCAGTACTTC
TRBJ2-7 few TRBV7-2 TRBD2 CASSSLAGALEQYF TGTGCCAGCAGCTCACTAGCGGGGGCCCTAGAGCAGTACTTC
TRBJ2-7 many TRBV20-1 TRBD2 CSASASGGYYEQYF TGCAGTGCTAGTGCTAGCGGGGGATACTACGAGCAGTACTTC
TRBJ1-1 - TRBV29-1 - CSVVRAGYPPEAFF TGCAGCGTTGTCCGAGCGGGGTACCCGCCTGAAGCTTTCTTT
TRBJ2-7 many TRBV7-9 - CASSLLRDEQYF TGTGCCAGCAGCTTACTTCGGGACGAGCAGTACTTC
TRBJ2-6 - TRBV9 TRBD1 CASSLARGPSSGANVLTF TGTGCCAGCAGCCTCGCGAGGGGGCCTTCTTCTGGGGCCAACGTCCTGACTTTC
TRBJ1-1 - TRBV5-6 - CASSLPGRSTEAFF TGTGCCAGCAGCTTGCCAGGGAGGAGCACTGAAGCTTTCTTT
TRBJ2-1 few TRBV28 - CASSSSGTQETQFF TGTGCCAGCAGTTCTTCCGGGACTCAAGAGACCCAGTTCTTC
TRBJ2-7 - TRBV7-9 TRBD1 CASSSRDSKLYEQYF TGTGCCAGCAGCTCCCGGGACAGTAAACTTTACGAGCAGTACTTC
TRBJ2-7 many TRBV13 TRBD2 CASSLGASGSGKWSYEQYF TGTGCCAGCAGCTTAGGAGCTAGCGGGAGCGGCAAATGGTCCTACGAGCAGTACTTC
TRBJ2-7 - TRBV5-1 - CASSLEAGAFYEQYF TGCGCCAGCAGCTTGGAGGCAGGGGCATTCTACGAGCAGTACTTC
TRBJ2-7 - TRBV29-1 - CSVVHNSYEQYF TGCAGCGTTGTACATAACTCCTACGAGCAGTACTTC
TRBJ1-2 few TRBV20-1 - CSGRTVNGYTF TGCAGTGGTCGGACAGTCAATGGCTACACCTTC
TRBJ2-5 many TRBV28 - CASRGETQYF TGTGCCAGCAGGGGAGAGACCCAGTACTTC
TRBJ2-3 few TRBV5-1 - CASSLRPDTDTQYF TGCGCCAGCAGCTTGCGACCCGACACAGATACGCAGTATTTT
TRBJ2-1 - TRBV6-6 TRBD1 CASGQGADIYEQFF TGTGCCAGCGGACAGGGAGCGGATATCTACGAGCAGTTCTTC
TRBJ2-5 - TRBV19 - CASKPRDQETRYF TGTGCCAGTAAGCCCAGGGACCAAGAGACCCGGTACTTC
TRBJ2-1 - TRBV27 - CASSTTGPYNEQFF TGTGCCAGCAGTACGACAGGCCCCTACAATGAGCAGTTCTTC
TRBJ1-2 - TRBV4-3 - CASSQEEGNNYGYTF TGCGCCAGCAGCCAAGAAGAGGGGAATAACTATGGCTACACCTTC
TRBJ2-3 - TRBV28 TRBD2 CASNVAGGFNTDTQYF TGTGCCAGCAACGTAGCGGGGGGGTTTAACACAGATACGCAGTATTTT
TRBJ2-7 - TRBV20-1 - CSARWVRSSYNEQYF TGCAGTGCCAGATGGGTGCGGAGCTCCTACAATGAGCAGTACTTC
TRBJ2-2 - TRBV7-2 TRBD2 CASNLLAFGELFF TGTGCCAGCAACTTACTAGCGTTCGGGGAGCTGTTTTTT
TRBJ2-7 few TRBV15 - CATSRVLGHGGQYF TGTGCCACCAGCAGAGTATTGGGTCATGGGGGGCAGTACTTC
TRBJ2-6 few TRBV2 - CASSEKGGSSGANVLTF TGTGCCAGCAGTGAAAAAGGGGGGAGCTCTGGGGCCAACGTCCTGACTTTC